Here is one T cell receptor beta chain with its context. It was with 60 Vbeta and 13 Jbeta primers that the PCR ran. Generated by immunoSEQ multiplex PCR, the TCRdb table keeps only in-frame clones and is missing some. The repertoire holds around 90,000 clones, 85% seen once, with 6.5% to 9% in the top ten. These data come from a study of cytomegalovirus exposure and HLA in healthy donors. This CDR3 contains 16 residues. The V gene is TRBV21-1, the J gene TRBJ1-2; the table's D call, TRBD1, was not checked against the DNA. TRBV21-1 constitutes a pseudogene. The TCR was taken from a man in his forties in good health and CMV-seropositive. The sequenced material came from PBMCs. The CDR3 nucleotides read TGTGCCAGCAGCAAAGTTGCAGGGGAGCCTGGTTATGGCTACACCTTC. It yields the protein CASSKVAGEPGYGYTF.